The rows below give T cell receptor beta chains drawn from one sample of a study of cytomegalovirus exposure and HLA in healthy donors. Some clones are missing from TCRdb's copy, which holds only in-frame ones; the method was immunoSEQ multiplex PCR. The sample holds about 100,000 clones, over 75% seen once. Sequences were obtained from PBMCs. These receptors all come from a man aged 30-40 years in good health and CMV-seronegative. Both conserved end residues are part of each CDR3. A D gene is named only where the DNA matches it firmly. Clone size is given for some rows only: seen once, a few or many times, or a class if the clone is expanded.

J: TRBJ2-1
size: .
V: TRBV6-1
D: TRBD2
DNA: TGTGCCAGCAGTCCGGGACTAGTTGTCGATGAGCAGTTCTTC
CDR3: CASSPGLVVDEQFF

J: TRBJ2-2
size: .
V: TRBV15
D: .
DNA: TGTGCCACTACAGGGCTGGTCACCGGGGAGCTGTTTTTT
CDR3: CATTGLVTGELFF

J: TRBJ2-5
size: .
V: TRBV6-5
D: TRBD2
DNA: TGTGCCAGCAGTCCCCCCGGGACTAGCGGATCCCAGTACTTC
CDR3: CASSPPGTSGSQYF

J: TRBJ2-2
size: .
V: TRBV9
D: .
DNA: TGTGCCAGCAGCGTAATGAGTACCGGGGAGCTGTTTTTT
CDR3: CASSVMSTGELFF

J: TRBJ1-1
size: .
V: TRBV15
D: TRBD1
DNA: TGTGCCACCAGCAGAGCAAAAACAGGGGCGAACACTGAAGCTTTCTTT
CDR3: CATSRAKTGANTEAFF

J: TRBJ1-2
size: .
V: TRBV7-2
D: .
DNA: TGTGCCAGCAGCGCGTGGGGTTGGGGCAACTATGGCTACACCTTC
CDR3: CASSAWGWGNYGYTF

J: TRBJ2-1
size: .
V: TRBV7-2
D: TRBD2
DNA: TGTGCCAGCAGCTTAATAGCGGGAGTAAGCCATGAGCAGTTCTTC
CDR3: CASSLIAGVSHEQFF

J: TRBJ1-1
size: .
V: TRBV28
D: TRBD1
DNA: TGTGCCAGCACCACAGGGGGCACTGAAGCTTTCTTT
CDR3: CASTTGGTEAFF

J: TRBJ1-6
size: .
V: TRBV27
D: .
DNA: TGTGCCAGCAGGGCAGAAATCTCCTATAATTCACCCCTCCACTTT
CDR3: CASRAEISYNSPLHF

J: TRBJ1-1
size: few
V: TRBV6-6
D: .
DNA: TGTGCCAGCAACCAGGGCCCCAGGAATCTGAACACTGAAGCTTTCTTT
CDR3: CASNQGPRNLNTEAFF

J: TRBJ2-7
size: .
V: TRBV18
D: .
DNA: TGTGCCAGCTCACAAATTAGGGGGTCAGACTACGAGCAGTACTTC
CDR3: CASSQIRGSDYEQYF

J: TRBJ2-1
size: once
V: TRBV7-9
D: .
DNA: TGTGCCAGCAGCGGAAGGGGTTACAATGAGCAGTTCTTC
CDR3: CASSGRGYNEQFF